The 18 T cell receptor beta chains below all came from one sample that was sequenced in a study of regulatory T cells in long-lasting Graves disease. HTBI primers from iRepertoire and Arm-PCR of CDR3 regions yielded the TCR beta libraries. TCRdb re-called the multiplex PCR reads through MiXCR, storing one row per CDR3 protein. The repertoire has around 400,000 distinct CDR3 sequences, 12% of them found once; the top ten carry over 15%. The time point denotes: newly diagnosed GD, antithyroid drugs for less than 3 months. RNA isolated from PBMCs was used to make the TCR library. A further study also used this sample, focusing on T cells in Graves' hyperthyroidism and ophthalmopathy.

The sample in question was peripheral blood mononuclear cells (PBMCs), obtained at new diagnosis, from a patient treated with antithyroid drugs. These receptors all stem from a woman aged 18-29 years with Graves disease.

In its sample, this clonotype was seen many times. The rearrangement links TRBV20-1 to TRBJ2-7; D is ambiguous. Germline V gene sequence: CDR1 DFQATT, CDR2 SNEGSKA (reference sequence). The CDR3 covers 12 residues. V lost 4 bases to trimming and J lost 3 bases, with 10 bases between them. For the CDR3, the DNA is TGCAGTGCTAAGGGCAGGCTCTACGAGCAGTACTTC. This translates into CSAKGRLYEQYF.

This clonotype was picked up many times. This chain uses TRBV15 with TRBJ2-1, with 8 bases matching TRBD1. This CDR3 has 16 residues. From germline, CDR1 is LNHNV and CDR2 YYDKDF (reference sequence). The V segment lost 4 bases and the J segment 3 bases; nucleotides outside the gene matches: 8. The DNA for the CDR3 is TGTGCCACCAGCAAGGGGCGTGGACAGGGCTACAATGAGCAGTTCTTC. It codes for CATSKGRGQGYNEQFF.

On this clonotype itself: A much larger clone lies a single base off, so this may be a read error. This sequence joins TRBV7-8 and TRBJ2-2; D is ambiguous. Germline V gene data show CDR1 as SGHVS and CDR2 as FQNEAQ. The CDR3 consists of 15 residues. The CDR3 is CASNLEQTNTGELFF. CDR3 bases: TGTGCCAGCAACTTAGAACAGACGAACACCGGGGAGCTGTTTTTT. The variable domain in full, with the rest retrieved from reference TRBV7-8 and TRBJ2-2, is GAGVSQSPRYKVAKRGQDVALRCDPISGHVSLFWYQQALGQGPEFLTYFQNEAQLDKSGLPSDRFFAERPEGSVSTLKIQRTQQEDSAVYLCASNLEQTNTGELFFGEGSRLTVL.

The table lists this clonotype with many counts. The V call is TRBV9, the J call TRBJ1-1; D perhaps matches TRBD1 (6 bases). CDR3 size: 14 residues. Germline CDR1 is SGDLS and CDR2 is YYNGEE. The germline V and J ends were trimmed by 2 bases and 0 bases, with 8 bases remaining between them. The CDR3 spells CASSVTGLNTEAFF. The CDR3 DNA reads as TGTGCCAGCAGCGTTACAGGGTTGAACACTGAAGCTTTCTTT.

This clonotype was seen a few times. This chain links TRBV5-1 with TRBJ2-3, with 7 bases that match TRBD2. This CDR3 spans 16 amino acids. Germline V lookup: CDR1 SGHRS, CDR2 YFSETQ. V dropped 0 bases and J dropped 5; count of bases not matched to a gene: 9. The CDR3 DNA reads as TGCGCCAGCAGCTTGGCCCTAACGGGAGGCAGAGATACGCAGTATTTT. Translated: CASSLALTGGRDTQYF.

The J gene is TRBJ2-1, the V gene TRBV4-2; TRBD2 aligns across 10 bases. Germline loops: CDR1 LGHNA, CDR2 YNFKEQ. The CDR3 totals 17 residues. After removal of 2 bases from V and 10 bases from J, the junction contained 14 bases not matched to a gene. The CDR3 loop reads CASSQWGGTSALGEQFF. DNA for the CDR3: TGTGCCAGCAGCCAATGGGGGGGGACTAGCGCCCTCGGGGAGCAGTTCTTC.

The rearrangement joins TRBV20-1 to TRBJ2-3, with D perhaps TRBD2 (6 bases). Trimming removed 5 bases at V and 2 bases at J, with 14 bases between. Germline CDR1 is DFQATT and CDR2 is SNEGSKA (reference sequence). The CDR3 consists of 14 residues. CDR3 DNA: TGCAGTGCTCGGTCGATGGGACTCACAGATACGCAGTATTTT. Amino acids: CSARSMGLTDTQYF.

The chain combines TRBV3-1 with TRBJ1-4; TRBD1 is a possible D gene (6 bases). Germline V CDR1 and CDR2: LGHDT, YNNKEL (reference sequence). The CDR3 totals 18 residues. Between the trimmed V and J ends, which lost 0 bases and 4 bases, there was a span of 18 bases. CDR3 coding DNA: TGTGCCAGCAGCCAAGAGGGATATGCGGACAGCCGTAATGAAAAACTGTTTTTT. Translation: CASSQEGYADSRNEKLFF.

This clonotype was detected many times. The chain has TRBV19 and TRBJ1-1, with D unclear. This CDR3 contains 14 residues. Trimming pared 7 bases from V and 5 bases from J, leaving 17 bases between. CDR1 is LNHDA and CDR2 is SQIVND in the germline V gene (reference sequence). The CDR3 nucleotides are TGTGCCAGTATTTCGCAGCCCGAGTGGACTGAAGCTTTCTTT. This codes for CASISQPEWTEAFF.

The V and J genes are TRBV25-1 and TRBJ2-3; D unclear. The CDR3 has 13 amino acids. Germline CDR1 is MGHDK and CDR2 is SYGVNS. V was trimmed by 3 bases and J by 3 bases, leaving 7 bases between them. DNA for the CDR3: TGTGCCAGCAGTGACCTACGAACAGATACGCAGTATTTT. Protein sequence: CASSDLRTDTQYF.

The CDR3 spells CASGDSGPNNEQFF. The CDR3 coding sequence is TGTGCCTCGGGGGACAGCGGGCCTAACAATGAGCAGTTCTTC. This rearrangement joins TRBV10-3 to TRBJ2-1, with D perhaps matching TRBD1 (7 bases). V lost 11 bases and J 5 bases, leaving 19 bases between the germline ends. CDR3 length: 14 amino acids. The germline gives CDR1 ENHRY, CDR2 SYGVKD.

This chain connects TRBV11-2 to TRBJ2-1, with 7 bases lining up with TRBD1. The J segment lost 2 bases and the V segment lost 5 bases, leaving 12 bases of the junction unmatched. Germline CDR1 SGHAT, CDR2 FQNNGV. The CDR3 runs to 17 residues. CDR3 nucleotides: TGTGCCAGCAGCCAAGATCTTAGACAGGGCGCCTACAATGAGCAGTTCTTC. It translates to CASSQDLRQGAYNEQFF.

The chain combines TRBV6-2 or TRBV6-3 with TRBJ2-4, with a weak D call TRBD2 (5 bases). The CDR3 runs to 14 residues. Trimming took 0 bases from V and 4 from J, leaving 7 bases between them. The germline gives CDR1 MNHEY, CDR2 SVGEGT. CDR3 nucleotides: TGTGCCAGCAGTTACTCGAGCGGAAAAAACATTCAGTACTTC. Translation: CASSYSSGKNIQYF.

This clonotype was detected many times. This chain joins TRBV7-2 and TRBJ2-1; 7 bases are shared with TRBD2. Germline V gene data show CDR1 as SGHTA and CDR2 as FQGNSA. After removal of 5 bases from V and 0 bases from J, the junction contained 7 bases not matched to a gene. CDR3 size: 16 residues. The CDR3 spells CASSPRGEDSYNEQFF. As DNA, the CDR3 is TGTGCCAGCAGCCCCCGGGGGGAGGACTCCTACAATGAGCAGTTCTTC.

This clonotype was recorded at least ten times. This chain uses TRBV29-1 with TRBJ2-2, with 8 bases identical to TRBD2. Germline V gene sequence: CDR1 SQVTM, CDR2 ANQGSEA. The CDR3 extends over 15 amino acids. Trimming cost V 6 bases and J 0 bases; bases outside gene matches: 6. DNA for the CDR3: TGCAGCGTGAAGGGACTAGGTTCGAACACCGGGGAGCTGTTTTTT. As protein: CSVKGLGSNTGELFF.

This clonotype has only a few counts. An end of the junction differs from the germline gene, which may be a read error. The V gene is TRBV12-3 or TRBV12-4, the J gene TRBJ2-7; the D gene is possibly TRBD1 (5 bases). The CDR3 covers 13 residues. Here the CDR3 DNA reads TGTGCCAGCAGCCGCAGACAGTTGTACGGGCAGTACTTC. It is translated as CASSRRQLYGQYF.

This clonotype was detected a few times. This rearrangement joins TRBV25-1 to TRBJ1-1; no clear D. Trimming shortened V by 1 base and J by 5 bases, and 5 bases separated the two germline ends. Germline loops: CDR1 MGHDK, CDR2 SYGVNS. The CDR3 contains 12 residues. CDR3 sequence: CASSELGTEAFF. The CDR3 DNA is TGTGCCAGCAGTGAATTGGGAACTGAAGCTTTCTTT.

This clonotype was recorded many times. The chain is built from TRBV15 and TRBJ1-4; D possibly corresponds to TRBD1 (6 bases). The CDR3 has 16 residues. Germline values: CDR1 LNHNV, CDR2 YYDKDF (reference sequence). V lost 3 bases and J lost 0, with 11 bases in between. CDR3 sequence reads: CATSSPAGATNEKLFF. CDR3 DNA sequence: TGTGCCACCAGCAGCCCCGCAGGGGCAACTAATGAAAAACTGTTTTTT.